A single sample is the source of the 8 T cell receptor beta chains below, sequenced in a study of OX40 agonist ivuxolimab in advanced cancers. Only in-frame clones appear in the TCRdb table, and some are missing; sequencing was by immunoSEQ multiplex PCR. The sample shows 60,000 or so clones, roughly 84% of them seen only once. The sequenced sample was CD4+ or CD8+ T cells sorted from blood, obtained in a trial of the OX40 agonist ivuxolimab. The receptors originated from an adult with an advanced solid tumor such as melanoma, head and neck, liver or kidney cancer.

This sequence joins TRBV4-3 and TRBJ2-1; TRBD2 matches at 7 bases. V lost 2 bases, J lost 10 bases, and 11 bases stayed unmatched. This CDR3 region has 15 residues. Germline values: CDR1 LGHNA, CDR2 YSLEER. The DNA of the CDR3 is TGCGCCAGCAGCCAACAATCCCGGGGGGTACTCGAGCAGTTCTTC. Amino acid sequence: CASSQQSRGVLEQFF.

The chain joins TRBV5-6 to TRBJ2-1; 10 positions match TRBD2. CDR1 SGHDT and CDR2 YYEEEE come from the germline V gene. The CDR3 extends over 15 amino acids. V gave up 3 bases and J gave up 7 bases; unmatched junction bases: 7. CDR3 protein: CASSSASGSGNEQFF. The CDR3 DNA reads TGTGCCAGCAGCTCGGCTAGCGGGAGCGGGAATGAGCAGTTCTTC.

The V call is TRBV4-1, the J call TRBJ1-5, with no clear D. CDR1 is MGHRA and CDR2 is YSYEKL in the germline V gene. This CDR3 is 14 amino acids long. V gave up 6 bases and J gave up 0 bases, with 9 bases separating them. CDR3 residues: CASRSADSNQPQHF. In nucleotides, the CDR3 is TGCGCCAGCAGATCGGCGGATAGCAATCAGCCCCAGCATTTT.

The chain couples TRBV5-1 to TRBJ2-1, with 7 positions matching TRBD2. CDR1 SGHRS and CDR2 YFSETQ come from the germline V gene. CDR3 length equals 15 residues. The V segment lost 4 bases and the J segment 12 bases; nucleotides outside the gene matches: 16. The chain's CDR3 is CASSRTPSGGGRQFF. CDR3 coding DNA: TGCGCCAGCAGCCGAACTCCATCCGGCGGGGGACGGCAGTTCTTC. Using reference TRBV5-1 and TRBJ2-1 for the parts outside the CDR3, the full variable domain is KAGVTQTPRYLIKTRGQQVTLSCSPISGHRSVSWYQQTPGQGLQFLFEYFSETQRNKGNFPGRFSGRQFSNSRSEMNVSTLELGDSALYLCASSRTPSGGGRQFFGPGTRLTVL.

CDR3 bases: TGTGCCACCTGGGTCCCTCGAGAGGCGAACACCATATATTTT. Its protein product is CATWVPREANTIYF. The rearrangement links TRBV6-5 to TRBJ1-3; D gene uncertain. The CDR3 spans 14 residues. V lost 10 bases to trimming and J lost 7 bases, with 20 bases between them. CDR1 and CDR2 (germline): MNHEY, SVGAGI.

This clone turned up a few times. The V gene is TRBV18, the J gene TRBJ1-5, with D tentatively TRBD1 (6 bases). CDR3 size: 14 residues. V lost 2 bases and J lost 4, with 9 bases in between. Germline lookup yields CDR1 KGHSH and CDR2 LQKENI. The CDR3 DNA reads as TGTGCCAGCTCACCAGCAGGGGAGAATCAGCCCCAGCATTTT. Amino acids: CASSPAGENQPQHF.

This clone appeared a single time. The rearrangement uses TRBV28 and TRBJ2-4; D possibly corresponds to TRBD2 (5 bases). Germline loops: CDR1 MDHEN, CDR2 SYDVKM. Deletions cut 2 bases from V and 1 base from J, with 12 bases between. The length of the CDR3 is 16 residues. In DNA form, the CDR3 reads TGTGCCAGCAGTTTAATGCGAGGGTGGGCCAAAAACATTCAGTACTTC. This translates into CASSLMRGWAKNIQYF. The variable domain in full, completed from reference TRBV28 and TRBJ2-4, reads DVKVTQSSRYLVKRTGEKVFLECVQDMDHENMFWYRQDPGLGLRLIYFSYDVKMKEKGDIPEGYSVSREKKERFSLILESASTNQTSMYLCASSLMRGWAKNIQYFGAGTRLSVL.

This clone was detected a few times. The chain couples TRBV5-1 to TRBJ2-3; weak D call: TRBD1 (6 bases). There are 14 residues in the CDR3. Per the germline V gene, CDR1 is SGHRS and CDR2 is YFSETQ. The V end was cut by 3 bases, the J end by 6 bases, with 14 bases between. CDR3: CASSYTGISDTQYF. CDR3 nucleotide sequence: TGCGCCAGCAGCTACACAGGGATTTCGGATACGCAGTATTTT.